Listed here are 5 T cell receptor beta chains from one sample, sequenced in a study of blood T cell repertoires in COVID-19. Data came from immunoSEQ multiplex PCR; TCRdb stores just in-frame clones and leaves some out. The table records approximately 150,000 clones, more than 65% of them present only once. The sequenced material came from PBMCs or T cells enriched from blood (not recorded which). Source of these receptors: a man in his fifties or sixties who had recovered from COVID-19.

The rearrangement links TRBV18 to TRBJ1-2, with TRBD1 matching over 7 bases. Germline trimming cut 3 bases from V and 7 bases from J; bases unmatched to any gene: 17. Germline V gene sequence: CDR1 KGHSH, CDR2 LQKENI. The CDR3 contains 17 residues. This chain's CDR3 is CASSPPGTARHLPGYTF. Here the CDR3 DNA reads TGTGCCAGCTCACCTCCCGGGACAGCTAGACACTTGCCTGGCTACACCTTC.

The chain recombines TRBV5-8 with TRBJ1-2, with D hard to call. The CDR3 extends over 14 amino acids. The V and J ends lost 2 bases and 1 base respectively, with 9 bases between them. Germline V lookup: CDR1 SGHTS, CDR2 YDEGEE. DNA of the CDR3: TGTGCCAGCAGCTTCCGAACTTATAACTATGGCTACACCTTC. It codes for CASSFRTYNYGYTF.

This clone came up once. CDR3 loop: CASSPIDSGQHGYTF. The DNA of the CDR3 is TGTGCCAGCTCACCAATCGACTCAGGACAGCATGGCTACACCTTC. The rearrangement joins TRBV18 to TRBJ1-2; D is possibly TRBD1 (6 bases). The CDR3 length is 15 residues. Trimming removed 2 bases from V and 6 bases from J, with 16 bases in between. Germline V gives CDR1 KGHSH, CDR2 LQKENI.

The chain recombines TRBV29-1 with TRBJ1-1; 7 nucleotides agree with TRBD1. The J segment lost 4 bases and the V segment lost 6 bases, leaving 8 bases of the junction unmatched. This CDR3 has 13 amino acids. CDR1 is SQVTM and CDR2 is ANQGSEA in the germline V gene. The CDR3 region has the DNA TGCAGCGTCTGTAGGCAGGGGGGCACTGAAGCTTTCTTT. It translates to CSVCRQGGTEAFF.

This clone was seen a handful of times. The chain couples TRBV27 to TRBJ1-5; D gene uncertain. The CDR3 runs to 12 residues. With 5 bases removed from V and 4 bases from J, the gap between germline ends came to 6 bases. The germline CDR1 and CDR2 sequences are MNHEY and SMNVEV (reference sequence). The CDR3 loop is CASSVLNQPQHF. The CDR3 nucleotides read TGTGCCAGCAGTGTCCTGAATCAGCCCCAGCATTTT.